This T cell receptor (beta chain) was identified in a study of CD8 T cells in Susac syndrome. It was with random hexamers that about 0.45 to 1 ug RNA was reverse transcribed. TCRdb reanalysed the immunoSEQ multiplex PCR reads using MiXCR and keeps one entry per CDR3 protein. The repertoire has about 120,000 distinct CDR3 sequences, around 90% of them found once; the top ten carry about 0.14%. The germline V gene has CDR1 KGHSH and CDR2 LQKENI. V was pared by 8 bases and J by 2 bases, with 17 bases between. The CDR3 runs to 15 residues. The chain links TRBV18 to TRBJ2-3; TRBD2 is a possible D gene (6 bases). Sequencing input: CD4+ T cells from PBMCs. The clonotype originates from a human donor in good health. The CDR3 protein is CASHRAGSSTDTQYF. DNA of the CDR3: TGTGCCAGCCATCGGGCGGGGTCGTCCACAGATACGCAGTATTTT.